A single sample is the source of the 23 T cell receptor beta chains below, sequenced in a study of blood T cell repertoires in COVID-19. Generated by immunoSEQ multiplex PCR, the TCRdb table keeps only in-frame clones and is missing some. This table holds about 140,000 clones, more than 75% found once. The sequenced material came from peripheral blood. The source of these receptors is a man aged 50-60 years who had recovered from COVID-19.

The gene calls are TRBV7-9 and TRBJ2-1; TRBD2 matches 10 bases. From germline, CDR1 is SEHNR and CDR2 FQNEAQ (reference sequence). The CDR3 totals 17 residues. With 4 bases clipped from V and 4 bases from J, the junction kept 10 bases outside the gene matches. Here the CDR3 DNA reads TGTGCCAGCAGCTCCTCTAAGGCTAGCGGGGGTTACAATGAGCAGTTCTTC. It translates to CASSSSKASGGYNEQFF.

This clone was picked up one time. J is TRBJ1-1 and V is TRBV4-1; D is unclear. CDR1 is MGHRA and CDR2 is YSYEKL in the germline V gene. CDR3 length: 16 amino acids. The V end lost 3 bases, the J end lost 1 base, and 15 bases lay between the germline ends. CDR3 DNA sequence: TGCGCCAGCAGCCAGCGGCCGGAGTTAAAGAACACTGAAGCTTTCTTT. This sequence encodes CASSQRPELKNTEAFF.

The chain has TRBV5-4 and TRBJ2-1; TRBD1 matches 12 bases. The CDR3 contains 18 residues. Germline CDR1 and CDR2: SGHNT and YYREEE (reference sequence). After removal of 3 bases from V and 14 bases from J, the junction contained 21 bases not matched to a gene. The CDR3 spells CASSSPGQGAPSGGREFF. The CDR3 DNA reads as TGTGCCAGCAGCTCTCCGGGACAGGGGGCGCCGAGCGGGGGCAGAGAGTTCTTC.

Details on this clone: Other DNA sequences in this sample translate to the same CDR3. This chain joins TRBV5-4 and TRBJ1-3; D unclear. The CDR3 length is 16 residues. Germline V gene lookup returns CDR1 SGHNT and CDR2 YYREEE (reference sequence). Trimming stripped 3 bases from V and 1 base from J, with 14 bases between. The CDR3 sequence is CASSWDPGLSGNTIYF. CDR3 DNA sequence: TGTGCCAGCAGCTGGGATCCGGGATTATCTGGAAACACCATATATTTT.

The V gene is TRBV11-3, the J gene TRBJ2-7; 8 positions match TRBD1. Germline values: CDR1 SGHNT, CDR2 YENEEA. The CDR3 is 15 amino acids. V dropped 3 bases and J dropped 3; count of bases not matched to a gene: 7. The CDR3 coding sequence is TGTGCCAGCAGCTTTGGAGCAGGGGGCGTCTACGAGCAGTACTTC. Its protein is CASSFGAGGVYEQYF.

This chain connects TRBV2 to TRBJ1-3, with D unclear. V was clipped by 4 bases and J by 0 bases, with 16 bases between them. Germline lookup yields CDR1 SNHLY and CDR2 FYNNEI. The length of the CDR3 is 17 residues. Here the CDR3 reads CASSGTLGSPSGNTIYF. CDR3 DNA sequence: TGTGCCAGCAGTGGAACCCTCGGGTCACCCTCTGGAAACACCATATATTTT.

The table lists this clone with many counts. The chain links TRBV5-4 to TRBJ2-5, with D possibly matching TRBD2 (5 bases). In germline, CDR1 is SGHNT, CDR2 YYREEE (reference sequence). Trimming left V 0 bases short and J 5 bases short, with 14 bases between. This CDR3 is built from 15 residues. The CDR3 spells CASSLDVTSPETQYF. The CDR3 nucleotides read TGTGCCAGCAGCTTGGACGTTACTAGTCCGGAGACCCAGTACTTC.

The V call is TRBV2, the J call TRBJ2-7, with TRBD2 as a possible D gene (6 bases). The V end was cut by 4 bases, the J end by 2 bases, with 12 bases between. This CDR3 has 14 residues. Germline V CDR1 and CDR2: SNHLY, FYNNEI. DNA for the CDR3: TGTGCCAGCAGTGTGGGTCGGGGGACCTACGAGCAGTACTTC. Its protein product is CASSVGRGTYEQYF.

The chain is built from TRBV5-4 and TRBJ2-1, with D perhaps matching TRBD1 (6 bases). V dropped 4 bases and J dropped 5 bases, with 19 bases sitting between them. This CDR3 has 16 amino acids. Germline V gene sequence: CDR1 SGHNT, CDR2 YYREEE (reference sequence). This chain's CDR3 is CASSPVYLGAHNEQFF. CDR3 nucleotides: TGTGCCAGCAGCCCGGTCTATTTGGGGGCCCACAATGAGCAGTTCTTC.

The J gene is TRBJ1-2, the V gene TRBV5-1, with TRBD1 identical over 10 bases. V lost 3 bases, J lost 5 bases, and 4 bases stayed unmatched. Germline V gene lookup returns CDR1 SGHRS and CDR2 YFSETQ. The CDR3 length is 14 residues. In DNA, the CDR3 is TGCGCCAGCAGCTCAGGACAGGGGGTTTATGGCTACACCTTC. Its translation is CASSSGQGVYGYTF.

The chain has TRBV5-1 and TRBJ2-7, with 7 bases matching TRBD1. Germline assignment: CDR1 SGHRS and CDR2 YFSETQ. This CDR3 contains 15 residues. V was clipped by 5 bases and J by 0 bases; unmatched bases: 8. In DNA form, the CDR3 reads TGCGCCAGCAGACCTGGGACAGTGAGCTCCTACGAGCAGTACTTC. The encoded protein is CASRPGTVSSYEQYF.

The chain combines TRBV9 with TRBJ2-6, with 10 bases lining up with TRBD1. V dropped 0 bases and J dropped 2; count of bases not matched to a gene: 8. Germline lookup yields CDR1 SGDLS and CDR2 YYNGEE. The CDR3 runs 19 residues. Here the CDR3 reads CASSVERTGGLTGANVLTF. The CDR3 bases are TGTGCCAGCAGCGTAGAACGGACAGGGGGATTAACTGGGGCCAACGTCCTGACTTTC.

The chain couples TRBV10-3 to TRBJ2-1; D uncertain. This CDR3 has 11 residues. Trimming pared 5 bases from V and 8 bases from J, leaving 7 bases between. Germline values: CDR1 ENHRY, CDR2 SYGVKD. CDR3 coding DNA: TGTGCCATCAGTACAGTCCATGAGCAGTTCTTC. This translates into CAISTVHEQFF.

This rearrangement joins TRBV30 to TRBJ1-6; the D is unclear. The CDR3 is made up of 12 amino acids. Trimming stripped 3 bases from V and 5 bases from J, with 5 bases between. From germline, CDR1 is GTSNPN and CDR2 SVGIG (reference sequence). In DNA, the CDR3 is TGTGCCTGGAGCCGGGATAATTCACCCCTCCACTTT. It specifies CAWSRDNSPLHF.

The J gene is TRBJ2-7, the V gene TRBV6-1; 8 positions match TRBD2. The CDR3 spans 16 residues. Germline CDR1 is MNHNS and CDR2 is SASEGT. The ends lost 2 bases at V and 5 bases at J; junction bases unmatched: 11. The CDR3 loop is CASSENWGGLGNEQYF. The DNA for the CDR3 is TGTGCCAGCAGTGAAAACTGGGGGGGACTAGGAAACGAGCAGTACTTC.

V is TRBV2 and J is TRBJ1-6; TRBD1 might be the D (5 bases). There are 17 residues in the CDR3. Germline V gene data show CDR1 as SNHLY and CDR2 as FYNNEI. V was pared by 4 bases and J by 7 bases, with 20 bases between. CDR3 sequence: CASSVSRGGRGNSPLHF. For the CDR3, the DNA is TGTGCCAGCAGTGTGTCTCGCGGGGGGAGAGGGAATTCACCCCTCCACTTT.

The chain uses TRBV29-1 and TRBJ2-7; tentatively, D is TRBD1 (5 bases). Germline CDR1 and CDR2: SQVTM and ANQGSEA. This CDR3 spans 11 amino acids. Trimming stripped 3 bases from V and 7 bases from J, with 10 bases between. Here the CDR3 DNA reads TGCAGCGTTGAGGAATCAGGGGAGCAGTACTTC. This sequence encodes CSVEESGEQYF.

This clone is a singleton in its sample. The rearrangement links TRBV18 to TRBJ2-7, with D maybe TRBD2 (5 bases). CDR1 KGHSH and CDR2 LQKENI come from the germline V gene. The CDR3 contains 14 residues. The germline V and J ends were trimmed by 5 bases and 1 base, with 12 bases remaining between them. As DNA, the CDR3 is TGTGCCAGCTCAAATCGACGGGAATCCTACGAGCAGTACTTC. It is translated as CASSNRRESYEQYF.

The V call is TRBV5-1, the J call TRBJ1-2, with 7 bases fitting TRBD1. Trimming at V came to 4 bases and at J to 2 bases, leaving 5 bases not matched to a gene. CDR1 is SGHRS, CDR2 YFSETQ, per germline. The CDR3 sequence is 14 residues long. CDR3 coding DNA: TGCGCCAGCAGCATAAGACAGGGAAACTATGGCTACACCTTC. Its translation: CASSIRQGNYGYTF.

The chain uses TRBV5-6 and TRBJ1-1, with D tentatively TRBD1 (5 bases). Looked up from germline, CDR1 is SGHDT and CDR2 is YYEEEE. Trimming removed 4 bases from V and 2 bases from J, with 12 bases in between. The CDR3 sequence is 14 residues long. The CDR3, as DNA: TGTGCCAGCAGCCGGGGGATTCACAACACTGAAGCTTTCTTT. Amino acids: CASSRGIHNTEAFF.

This chain links TRBV5-6 with TRBJ1-2, with D perhaps matching TRBD1 (6 bases). CDR1 SGHDT and CDR2 YYEEEE come from the germline V gene. V was pared by 3 bases and J by 2 bases, with 14 bases between. The CDR3 has 15 amino acids. CDR3 sequence reads: CASSSPRQENYGYTF. The CDR3 coding sequence is TGTGCCAGCAGCTCGCCGCGACAGGAGAACTATGGCTACACCTTC.

This chain links TRBV4-3 with TRBJ1-1, with 8 positions matching TRBD1. This CDR3 is 14 amino acids long. Per germline, CDR1 LGHNA and CDR2 YSLEER. Germline trimming cut 5 bases from V and 6 bases from J; bases unmatched to any gene: 8. In DNA, the CDR3 is TGCGCCAGCAGCGGACAGACAGGGGATGCTGAAGCTTTCTTT. As protein: CASSGQTGDAEAFF.

This clone appeared once. This chain uses TRBV4-1 with TRBJ1-2; 8 bases align to TRBD1. Germline V gene data show CDR1 as MGHRA and CDR2 as YSYEKL. The CDR3 runs 17 residues. J was trimmed by 4 bases and V by 3 bases; bases with no gene match: 13. The CDR3 reads CASSQPGGARKIYGYTF. CDR3 bases: TGCGCCAGCAGCCAGCCAGGGGGCGCGAGGAAAATCTATGGCTACACCTTC.